This is a list of T cell receptor beta chains from one sample in a study of T-cell memory formation after mild COVID-19. TCRdb reprocessed the 5' RACE reads via MiXCR and lists one record per CDR3 protein. The sample yields roughly 240,000 distinct CDR3 sequences, roughly 16% seen once. The sequenced sample consisted of PBMCs or a T cell subset sorted from them (not recorded which). These receptors were taken from a man aged 18 to 30 who had mild COVID-19 (a few samples of this study predate the infection). Cell type and time point are not known. The CDR3 runs from the conserved cysteine through the conserved F or W. The D gene is left open where the match is weak. Not all rows give a size; the values are once, few, many and, for expanded clones, a class.

V	D	J	size	DNA	CDR3
TRBV27	NA	TRBJ1-1	NA	TGTGCCAGCAGTCCAGGATGGAAGGGTGAAGCTTTCTTT	CASSPGWKGEAFF
TRBV5-1	TRBD2	TRBJ2-3	few	TGCGCCAGCAGGGCGGGGGAAATCACAGATACGCAGTATTTT	CASRAGEITDTQYF
TRBV14	TRBD1	TRBJ1-4	NA	TGTGCCAGCAGCCCTAGGACAGGGTTGAATGAAAAACTGTTTTTT	CASSPRTGLNEKLFF
TRBV20-1	NA	TRBJ1-5	NA	TGCAGTGCTAGCGAGGATAGCAATCAGCCCCAGCATTTT	CSASEDSNQPQHF
TRBV6-2/TRBV6-3	TRBD1	TRBJ2-1	NA	TGTGCCAGCAGTTACTCGACAGGGGCGAGCTCAAACAGTGAGCAGTTCTTC	CASSYSTGASSNSEQFF
TRBV9	NA	TRBJ1-1	few	TGTGCCAGCAGCCCAGAAGGTCGAACGACTGAAGCTTTCTTT	CASSPEGRTTEAFF
TRBV14	TRBD2	TRBJ2-7	NA	TGTGCCAGCAGCCAAGTGATGCCGGGGGGCGAGCAGTACTTC	CASSQVMPGGEQYF
TRBV7-2	NA	TRBJ2-2	NA	TGTGCCAGCAGCTCACCGGGGGGCGTAAACACCGGGGAGCTGTTTTTT	CASSSPGGVNTGELFF
TRBV4-2	NA	TRBJ1-2	few	TGTGCCAGCAGCCAAGATGAAAGGGCGTGGGGCTACACCTTC	CASSQDERAWGYTF
TRBV7-9	NA	TRBJ1-2	NA	TGTGCCAGCAGCTTCGAATCTGGCGCTGGCTACACCTTC	CASSFESGAGYTF
TRBV12-3/TRBV12-4	NA	TRBJ1-5	few	TGTGCCAGCGGCCACCGACCGGGGGCTTGGCATCAGCCCCAGCATTTT	CASGHRPGAWHQPQHF
TRBV20-1	TRBD1	TRBJ1-6	NA	TGCAGTGCTAGGACCTCTCAACAGGGGCAGAGTAATTCACCCCTCCACTTT	CSARTSQQGQSNSPLHF
TRBV27	TRBD1	TRBJ2-2	many	TGTGCCAGCAGCTTCACATCGGGACAGCCAACCGGGGAGCTGTTTTTT	CASSFTSGQPTGELFF
TRBV28	NA	TRBJ1-1	few	TGTGCCAGCAGTTTAAGTGCTGGACGGGGCACTGAAGCTTTCTTT	CASSLSAGRGTEAFF
TRBV19	NA	TRBJ1-1	NA	TGTGCCAGTATTCCCGACGGAGCCCGAGCTTTCTTT	CASIPDGARAFF
TRBV7-9	NA	TRBJ1-5	few	TGTGCCAGCAGCGTCCTACAGGGAGAGCCCCAGCATTTT	CASSVLQGEPQHF
TRBV7-2	TRBD1	TRBJ2-1	few	TGTGCCAGCAGCTTAGGGGACAGGGGGCGCCGGGTTGAGCAGTTCTTC	CASSLGDRGRRVEQFF
TRBV7-9	NA	TRBJ2-5	few	TGTGCCAGCAGCTCCGCACCTTACCAAGAGACCCAGTACTTC	CASSSAPYQETQYF
TRBV3-1	NA	TRBJ1-1	NA	TGTGCCAGCAGCCAACGCGGAGCGGCTGAAGCTTTCTTT	CASSQRGAAEAFF
TRBV11-3	NA	TRBJ1-1	few	TGTGCCAGCAGCTTAGATGCAGGTAGTCAGCAAGCTTTCTTT	CASSLDAGSQQAFF
TRBV11-2	NA	TRBJ2-4	many	TGTGCCAGCAGCTCTTACAGGGTGCCCCTAGCCAAAAACATTCAGTACTTC	CASSSYRVPLAKNIQYF
TRBV12-3/TRBV12-4	NA	TRBJ1-2	NA	TGTGCCAGCACCCTGAACATGAACTATGGCTACACCTTC	CASTLNMNYGYTF
TRBV4-3	NA	TRBJ2-7	NA	TGCGCCAGCAGCCTGGGGGTTGGAATCACCTACGAGCAGTACTTC	CASSLGVGITYEQYF
TRBV6-5	NA	TRBJ1-3	NA	TGTGCCAGCAGTTACTCGGCTGACTCTGGAAACACCATATATTTT	CASSYSADSGNTIYF
TRBV28	NA	TRBJ2-5	NA	TGTGCCAGCTGCGGGCCGGGGCAAGAGACCCAGTACTTC	CASCGPGQETQYF
TRBV4-3	NA	TRBJ2-7	NA	TGCGCCAGCAGCCAAGATATCGGGGACTACGAGCAGTACTTC	CASSQDIGDYEQYF
TRBV6-1	TRBD2	TRBJ2-3	few	TGTGCCAGCAGTGACCTGCGTGTTCTAGCGGGCCTCACAGATACGCAGTATTTT	CASSDLRVLAGLTDTQYF
TRBV12-3/TRBV12-4	NA	TRBJ1-5	NA	TGTGCCAGCAGTGCCACATTGAAGCCCCAGCATTTT	CASSATLKPQHF
TRBV20-1	NA	TRBJ2-5	many	TGCAGTGCTAGAGATGGACGAGCCGGGGAGACCCAGTACTTC	CSARDGRAGETQYF
TRBV4-3	NA	TRBJ2-2	many	TGCGCCAGCAGCCAGCTCTTCACCGGGGAGCTGTTTTTT	CASSQLFTGELFF
TRBV7-9	NA	TRBJ2-5	few	TGTGCCAGCACTCGAGAGGAGACCCAGTACTTC	CASTREETQYF
TRBV7-9	NA	TRBJ2-3	NA	TGTGCCAGCAGCTCAGGGCCGGGGGCGGTCACAGATACGCAGTATTTT	CASSSGPGAVTDTQYF
TRBV9	NA	TRBJ2-7	NA	TGTGCCAGCAGCGTTCTTAGTAGTAGCGAGCAGTACTTC	CASSVLSSSEQYF
TRBV11-2	NA	TRBJ2-5	NA	TGTGCCAGCAGCTCGACAATATGGGACACCCAGTACCAAGAGACCCAGTACTTC	CASSSTIWDTQYQETQYF
TRBV6-5	TRBD1	TRBJ1-5	few	TGTGCCAGCAGTTACTCGAGGGACAGCTCTCAGCCCCAGCATTTT	CASSYSRDSSQPQHF
TRBV18	TRBD1	TRBJ1-1	few	TGTGCCAGCTCAGAACAGGGGATGGCTGAAGCTTTCTTT	CASSEQGMAEAFF
TRBV4-1	TRBD2	TRBJ2-1	NA	TGCGCCAGCAGCCAAGAGACGGAGAGCGGGGGGGCCCGGTATGAGCAGTTCTTC	CASSQETESGGARYEQFF
TRBV6-5	TRBD2	TRBJ2-5	many	TGTGCCAGCAATCCCACTAGCGGGGGCCAAGAGACCCAGTACTTC	CASNPTSGGQETQYF
TRBV4-3	TRBD2	TRBJ2-5	many	TGCGCCAGCAGCCAAGATCTTGCGGGGGGCCCCAGACTCCAAGAGACCCAGTACTTC	CASSQDLAGGPRLQETQYF
TRBV7-3	TRBD1	TRBJ1-1	NA	TGTGCCAGCAGCTTAAACCCAGGGGGTCCTGAAGCTTTCTTT	CASSLNPGGPEAFF
TRBV4-1	NA	TRBJ1-3	NA	TGCGCCAGCAGCCAAGCGGGCTCTGGAAACACCATATATTTT	CASSQAGSGNTIYF
TRBV6-2/TRBV6-3	NA	TRBJ1-5	few	TGTGCCAGCAGGAGTTCCAGTGGGGGGCGGAGCAATCAGCCCCAGCATTTT	CASRSSSGGRSNQPQHF
TRBV2	NA	TRBJ1-5	few	TGTGCCAGCAGTTACACAGGGATTCAGCCCCAGCATTTT	CASSYTGIQPQHF
TRBV7-9	NA	TRBJ1-6	NA	TGTGCCAGCAGCCAGCGTCGGGGGCTGAATTCACCCCTCCACTTT	CASSQRRGLNSPLHF
TRBV5-1	NA	TRBJ1-2	many	TGCGCCAGCAGCCCGCCGGGGGCCCAATACTATGGCTACACCTTC	CASSPPGAQYYGYTF
TRBV2	TRBD2	TRBJ2-5	NA	TGTGCCAGCAGTGAAGCGGTGGGACTAGCGGGGCAAGAGACCCAGTACTTC	CASSEAVGLAGQETQYF
TRBV27	TRBD1	TRBJ1-1	NA	TGTGCCAGCAGGCCCGGACAGGGATTAGGTGAAGCTTTCTTT	CASRPGQGLGEAFF
TRBV5-1	TRBD1	TRBJ2-1	NA	TGCGCCAGCAGCGAACAAGGACAGGGGGCCCATGAGCAGTTCTTC	CASSEQGQGAHEQFF
TRBV20-1	NA	TRBJ2-7	NA	TGCAGTGCACGAGGGTTTTTAAGCTCCTACGAGCAGTACTTC	CSARGFLSSYEQYF
TRBV6-5	NA	TRBJ2-5	NA	TGTGCCAGCAGTGGTTCGTCGGAGACCCAGCACTTC	CASSGSSETQHF
TRBV5-5	TRBD2	TRBJ2-5	NA	TGTGCCAGCAGCCAGGGAGGGCTAGCGGGGGCCCAAGAGACCCAGTACTTC	CASSQGGLAGAQETQYF
TRBV7-2	NA	TRBJ1-4	few	TGTGCCAGCAGCCGTCTCAGGGCTCGGGTTGAAAAACTGTTTTTT	CASSRLRARVEKLFF
TRBV20-1	NA	TRBJ2-5	few	TGCAGTGCCCGCTCTCTCGTGGTACAGACCCAGTACTTC	CSARSLVVQTQYF
TRBV18	NA	TRBJ1-1	NA	TGTGCCAGCTCCCCCAGCCAAAGCACAGGTGAAGCTTTCTTT	CASSPSQSTGEAFF
TRBV5-1	NA	TRBJ1-1	NA	TGCGCCAGCAAGGGGGGCGGGGTGGACACTGAAGCTTTCTTT	CASKGGGVDTEAFF
TRBV9	TRBD1	TRBJ2-5	NA	TGTGCCAGCAGTGCCGGGACAGCTTCCCAAGAGACCCAGTACTTC	CASSAGTASQETQYF
TRBV7-2	NA	TRBJ2-7	NA	TGTGCCAGCAGTTTCACCGGCTCCTACGAGCAGTACTTC	CASSFTGSYEQYF